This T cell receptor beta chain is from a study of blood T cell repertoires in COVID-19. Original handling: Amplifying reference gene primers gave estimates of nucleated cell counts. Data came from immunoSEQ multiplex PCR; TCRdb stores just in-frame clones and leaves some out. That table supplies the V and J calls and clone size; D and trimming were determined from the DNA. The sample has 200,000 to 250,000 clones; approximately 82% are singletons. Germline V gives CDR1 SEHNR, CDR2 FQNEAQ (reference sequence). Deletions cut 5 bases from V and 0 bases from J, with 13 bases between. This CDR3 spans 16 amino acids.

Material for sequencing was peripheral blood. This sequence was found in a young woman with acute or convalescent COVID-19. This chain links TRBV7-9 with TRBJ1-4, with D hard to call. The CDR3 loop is CASSTPDGATNEKLFF. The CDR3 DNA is TGTGCCAGCAGCACACCCGACGGGGCAACTAATGAAAAACTGTTTTTT.